These T cell receptor beta chains were read from a single sample in a study of blood T cells in healthy people across ages. MiXCR was run by TCRdb on the 5' RACE reads, yielding one entry per CDR3 protein. The sample includes hundreds of thousands of distinct CDR3 sequences, about 44% of them seen just once. The specimen sequenced was blood. These receptors came from a man aged 25-45 years in good health. Each CDR3 is given with its conserved first and last residue. The order of the fields is clone size, J gene, V gene, D gene, CDR3 DNA, CDR3 protein. D genes are given only for firm matches. Rows may omit the clone size; those that give it use once, few, many or a size class.

>.|TRBJ2-7|TRBV7-2|.
TGTGCCAGCAGCCCTAGGGGGATAAGCTCCTACGAGCAGTACTTC
CASSPRGISSYEQYF
>few|TRBJ2-5|TRBV28|.
TGTGCCAGCAGTGTCCCCCCGCCCACCCAGTACTTC
CASSVPPPTQYF
>.|TRBJ2-5|TRBV3-1|.
TGTGCCAGCAGCCAAAATCGAGAGCAGTACTTC
CASSQNREQYF
>.|TRBJ2-1|TRBV6-2/TRBV6-3|.
TGTGCCAGCCATTCGGGGTTGGGGGAGCAGTTCTTC
CASHSGLGEQFF
>.|TRBJ1-1|TRBV7-2|.
TGTGCCAGCAATCCAGGGTTGGGAAGGAGGTTTGAAGCTTTCTTT
CASNPGLGRRFEAFF
>.|TRBJ1-6|TRBV20-1|.
TGCAGTGCCGACAGGCACTACTCCTATAATTCACCCCTCCACTTT
CSADRHYSYNSPLHF
>.|TRBJ2-3|TRBV3-1|TRBD2
TGTGCCAGCAGCGGCGGGAGACTAGCTATGGGCACAGATACGCAGTATTTT
CASSGGRLAMGTDTQYF
>many|TRBJ2-7|TRBV7-6|.
TGTGCCAGCAGCCTAGCGAGCGGAGCCTACTACGAGCAGTACTTC
CASSLASGAYYEQYF
>.|TRBJ2-5|TRBV28|.
TGTGCCAGCAGAACAGCAGAGACCCAGTACTTC
CASRTAETQYF
>few|TRBJ2-1|TRBV10-2|.
TGCGCCAGCAGTGCTACCTACAATGAGCAGTTCTTC
CASSATYNEQFF
>once|TRBJ2-5|TRBV9|TRBD1
TGTGCCAGCAGCGCGGGACAGGGTGGGTACGGGCAGTACTTC
CASSAGQGGYGQYF
>.|TRBJ1-4|TRBV12-3/TRBV12-4|.
TGTGCCAGCAGCAATATAAACAGGGCGAGCGATGAAAAACTGTTTTTT
CASSNINRASDEKLFF
>.|TRBJ1-1|TRBV7-9|.
TGTGCCAGCAGCTTAGGAGGAACGGTTAATGAAGCTTTCTTT
CASSLGGTVNEAFF
>few|TRBJ2-3|TRBV7-9|.
TGTGCCAGCAGCATACAGGGCGGGGGCACAGATACGCAGTATTTT
CASSIQGGGTDTQYF
>.|TRBJ1-5|TRBV7-2|TRBD1
TGTGCCAGCAGCTCTTCATCCACAGGGGTTTGGCCCCAGCATTTT
CASSSSSTGVWPQHF
>.|TRBJ2-1|TRBV20-1|.
TGCAGTGCTAGGAACCTCGGGGCCGTCCACAATGAGCAGTTCTTC
CSARNLGAVHNEQFF
>.|TRBJ1-5|TRBV10-3|.
TGTGCCATCAGTGTAAAGGGGATTAGGAGCAATCAGCCCCAGCATTTT
CAISVKGIRSNQPQHF
>.|TRBJ1-5|TRBV7-6|TRBD1
TGTGCCAGCAGCTTAGCGACGGGGACAGGAGGTAGTCAGCCCCAGCATTTT
CASSLATGTGGSQPQHF
>.|TRBJ1-2|TRBV20-1|.
TGCAGTGCGCGGACAGAGTCCTATGGCTACACCTTC
CSARTESYGYTF
>few|TRBJ2-7|TRBV6-1|.
TGTGCCAGCAGTGAATCTGTATACGAGCAGTACTTC
CASSESVYEQYF
>.|TRBJ2-3|TRBV20-1|TRBD2
TGCAGTGCTAGTGTACTAGCGGCTAGCACAGATACGCAGTATTTT
CSASVLAASTDTQYF
>once|TRBJ2-3|TRBV11-2|.
TGTGCCAGCAGCTTAAATCAGCGGCCTCGCACAGATACGCAGTATTTT
CASSLNQRPRTDTQYF
>few|TRBJ1-5|TRBV4-1|.
TGCGCCAGCAGCCAAGATCAGGGTGCGAGCAATCAGCCCCAGCATTTT
CASSQDQGASNQPQHF
>.|TRBJ2-1|TRBV5-5|.
TGTGCCAGCAGCTTTGGGGGGCTCGCTGACAATGAGCAGTTCTTC
CASSFGGLADNEQFF
>few|TRBJ1-2|TRBV7-2|.
TGTGCCAGCAGCCCTACTCGAAACTATGGCTACACCTTC
CASSPTRNYGYTF
>few|TRBJ1-1|TRBV24-1|TRBD1
TGTGCCACCAGTGATATGGACAGGGCGAACACTGAAGCTTTCTTT
CATSDMDRANTEAFF
>.|TRBJ2-5|TRBV10-3|TRBD2
TGTGCCATCAGCACGGGGGGGAGTCCGTCAGAGACCCAGTACTTC
CAISTGGSPSETQYF
>.|TRBJ2-3|TRBV5-1|TRBD2
TGCGCCAGCAGCCTGGAAGGACTAGCGGCTACGCAGTATTTT
CASSLEGLAATQYF
>few|TRBJ2-4|TRBV6-5|.
TGTGCCAGCAGTTACTCGCAGGGGGCCAAAAACATTCAGTACTTC
CASSYSQGAKNIQYF
>few|TRBJ2-7|TRBV2|.
TGTGCCAGCAGGGCGGGCCCTGGGTCCTACGAGCAGTACTTC
CASRAGPGSYEQYF
>once|TRBJ1-2|TRBV13|.
TGTGCCAGCAGCGCAGGAAGCCGGGACGGTACTAACTATGGCTACACCTTC
CASSAGSRDGTNYGYTF
>.|TRBJ2-3|TRBV27|TRBD2
TGTGCCAGCAGGAGCACTAGCGGGGGGGCCACAGATACGCAGTATTTT
CASRSTSGGATDTQYF
>.|TRBJ2-3|TRBV7-9|.
TGTGCCAGCAGGCCGCCGGGACACCGCACAGATACGCAGTATTTT
CASRPPGHRTDTQYF
>.|TRBJ2-7|TRBV12-3/TRBV12-4|TRBD1
TGTGCCAGCAGTCGGGGACAGGGGGAGTCCTACGAGCAGTACTTC
CASSRGQGESYEQYF
>few|TRBJ1-2|TRBV6-1|.
TGTGCCAGCAGGACGCCAGGGACATTAGTAGGCTACACCTTC
CASRTPGTLVGYTF
>.|TRBJ2-3|TRBV11-1|.
TGTGCCAGCAGCGCGAGACGGGGAGATACGCAGTATTTT
CASSARRGDTQYF
>few|TRBJ1-6|TRBV3-1|.
TGTGCCAGCAGCCAAGGACACAAGGCCTATAATTCACCCCTCCACTTT
CASSQGHKAYNSPLHF
>few|TRBJ2-5|TRBV6-5|TRBD2
TGTGCCAGCAGTTACTCGACAGCGGGAGTACAACAAGAGACCCAGTACTTC
CASSYSTAGVQQETQYF
>.|TRBJ2-5|TRBV11-2|.
TGTGCCTGCCAGGGGACCGAGTACCAAGAGACCCAGTACTTC
CACQGTEYQETQYF
>.|TRBJ2-7|TRBV6-2/TRBV6-3|.
TGTGCCAGCAGTCCCGACACCAGAAGACAGGTAAACTCCTACGAGCAGTACTTC
CASSPDTRRQVNSYEQYF
>.|TRBJ2-3|TRBV3-1|.
TGTGCCAGCAGCCAAGACCCGGGATATTTTACGGGAGATACGCAGTATTTT
CASSQDPGYFTGDTQYF
>.|TRBJ1-2|TRBV12-3/TRBV12-4|.
TGTGCCAGCAGCCCCTCGGGCCTCAGTTATGGCTACACCTTC
CASSPSGLSYGYTF
>.|TRBJ2-3|TRBV12-3/TRBV12-4|.
TGTGCCAGCAGTTTTCATACGCAGTATTTT
CASSFHTQYF
>.|TRBJ1-5|TRBV12-1|.
TGTGCCAGCAGCTTTTGGGCGGGGATCCTGGACAACCAAAATCAGCCCCAGCATTTT
CASSFWAGILDNQNQPQHF
>.|TRBJ1-1|TRBV4-3|.
TGCGCCAGCAGCCAAGCAGAGGGGTTCATGAACACTGAAGCTTTCTTT
CASSQAEGFMNTEAFF
>few|TRBJ2-3|TRBV28|.
TGTGCCAGCAGATTTGGGGGCAGTAAAGATACGCAGTATTTT
CASRFGGSKDTQYF
>few|TRBJ2-3|TRBV30|.
TGTGCCTGGAGTGTCGGAGGCACAGATACGCAGTATTTT
CAWSVGGTDTQYF
>.|TRBJ1-5|TRBV5-1|.
TGCGCCAGCAGCTTGGATGTCGGTAGCAATCAGCCCCAGCATTTT
CASSLDVGSNQPQHF